These T cell receptor beta chains were read from a single sample in a study of beta chain features in type 1 diabetes. This table comes from immunoSEQ multiplex PCR, and its TCRdb copy is limited to in-frame clones, with some not included. The sample lists about 360,000 clones, roughly 12% occurring once. Input material: naive CD4+ T cells from blood. The receptor source for this set is a man aged 18 to 29 in good health. Each CDR3 is given with its conserved first and last residue. Each record gives: D gene, V gene, J gene, clone size, CDR3 DNA, CDR3 protein. D genes are given only for firm matches. Clone size is given for some rows only: seen once, a few or many times, or a class if the clone is expanded.

>-|TRBV25-1|TRBJ1-4|once
TGTGCCAGCAGTGAAGGTGCGGGTTCTTGGGAAAAACTGTTTTTT
CASSEGAGSWEKLFF
>-|TRBV5-4|TRBJ2-1|few
TGTGCCAGCAGCTGGGGCTTATTCCCCTACAATGAGCAGTTCTTC
CASSWGLFPYNEQFF
>-|TRBV20-1|TRBJ1-1|few
TGCAGTGCCGGAGCGAACACTGAAGCTTTCTTT
CSAGANTEAFF
>-|TRBV29-1|TRBJ1-4|few
TGCAGCGGAGCTCGGGGAGCTAATGAAAAACTGTTTTTT
CSGARGANEKLFF
>-|TRBV23-1|TRBJ2-1|few
TGCGCCAGCAGTCAATATTCAGTGCGGAAGTACAATGAGCAGTTCTTC
CASSQYSVRKYNEQFF
>-|TRBV19|TRBJ2-7|few
TGTGCCAGTAGTCGCAGCGCGACCTACGAGCAGTACTTC
CASSRSATYEQYF
>TRBD2|TRBV9|TRBJ2-7|-
TGTGCCAGCAGCGTAGCCGCCGGGACTAGCGGGAGTCGGTCCTACGAGCAGTACTTC
CASSVAAGTSGSRSYEQYF
>-|TRBV18|TRBJ1-1|-
TGTGCCAGCTCACGAGCCAAGAACACTGAAGCTTTCTTT
CASSRAKNTEAFF
>TRBD1|TRBV19|TRBJ2-5|-
TGTGCCAGTAAATGGGACAGCGAAGAGACCCAGTACTTC
CASKWDSEETQYF
>-|TRBV5-4|TRBJ2-5|few
TGTGCCAGCAGCCCTGGACAGCAAGAGACCCAGTACTTC
CASSPGQQETQYF
>-|TRBV9|TRBJ2-5|few
TGTGCCAGCAGCCAAGGGGACATATTTGCGGAGACCCAGTACTTC
CASSQGDIFAETQYF
>TRBD1|TRBV7-8|TRBJ1-1|few
TGTGCCAGCAGCACACAGGGGGCTGACACTGAAGCTTTCTTT
CASSTQGADTEAFF
>-|TRBV4-3|TRBJ2-2|few
TGCGCCAGCAGCCAAGCGCCCCGGGGCGGGGACCGTGGGGAGCTGTTTTTT
CASSQAPRGGDRGELFF
>TRBD1|TRBV7-3|TRBJ2-7|few
TGTGCCAGCAGCTTCGACAGGGGCCACGAGCAGTACTTC
CASSFDRGHEQYF
>-|TRBV7-9|TRBJ2-5|-
TGTGCCAGCAGCCTAGGGGCCAGGTCCGGAGAGACCCAGTACTTC
CASSLGARSGETQYF
>-|TRBV5-4|TRBJ2-7|few
TGTGCCAGCAGCACTGACAGGTACGAGCAGTACTTC
CASSTDRYEQYF
>TRBD1|TRBV28|TRBJ1-2|-
TGTGCCAGCAGTTCGGCGTGGGGACAGCAACTTGGCTACACCTTC
CASSSAWGQQLGYTF
>-|TRBV2|TRBJ1-2|few
TGTGCCAGCAGTTCCCAGGGTATAAACTATGGCTACACCTTC
CASSSQGINYGYTF
>TRBD2|TRBV9|TRBJ2-7|few
TGTGCCAGCAGTCCTAGCGGGAGTCTAGGAGAGCAGTACTTC
CASSPSGSLGEQYF
>TRBD1|TRBV28|TRBJ1-4|few
TGTGCCAGCAGTTTAGGGGACAGGGCGAATGAAAAACTGTTTTTT
CASSLGDRANEKLFF
>-|TRBV29-1|TRBJ1-2|-
TGCAGCGTTGCGACAGTGCAAGCCTATGGCTACACCTTC
CSVATVQAYGYTF
>TRBD1|TRBV7-8|TRBJ2-2|few
TGTGCCAGCAGCCCTGGACAGGGCAAAACGAACACCGGGGAGCTGTTTTTT
CASSPGQGKTNTGELFF
>TRBD2|TRBV2|TRBJ2-5|-
TGTGCCAGCAGTGAAGCGCGGGGAGGGCATGCCGAGACCCAGTACTTC
CASSEARGGHAETQYF
>TRBD1|TRBV6-5|TRBJ2-1|few
TGTGCCAGCAGTACGGGACAGGGTGAGTTCTTC
CASSTGQGEFF
>TRBD1|TRBV5-1|TRBJ1-2|few
TGCGCCAGCAGCCAGGACAGGGCGGATGGCTACACCTTC
CASSQDRADGYTF
>TRBD2|TRBV6-5|TRBJ2-7|few
TGTGCCAGCAGTTACGCGGGACTAGCGGTATACGAGCAGTACTTC
CASSYAGLAVYEQYF
>TRBD2|TRBV7-2|TRBJ2-2|few
TGTGCCAGCAGCCGTAGTCCGGCGGGAGGGGTTGACGGGGAGCTGTTTTTT
CASSRSPAGGVDGELFF
>-|TRBV11-3|TRBJ1-1|-
TGTGCCAGCAGCTTTACCCTCGAGACTGAAGCTTTCTTT
CASSFTLETEAFF
>-|TRBV28|TRBJ2-4|-
TGTGCCAGCAGTTTGCCACCAACTCACATTCAGTACTTC
CASSLPPTHIQYF
>-|TRBV6-5|TRBJ1-2|-
TGTGCCAGCAGCTGGGTCGGCGGCGGCTATGGCTACACCTTC
CASSWVGGGYGYTF
>-|TRBV7-3|TRBJ2-3|few
TGTGCCAGCAGCCAACGAGGGCCGGGCACAGATACGCAGTATTTT
CASSQRGPGTDTQYF
>TRBD2|TRBV9|TRBJ2-5|few
TGTGCCAGCAGCCTCCGACTAGCGGGACAAGAGACCCAGTACTTC
CASSLRLAGQETQYF
>TRBD2|TRBV7-8|TRBJ2-3|-
TGTGCCGGGAGACTAGCGGGGGCAGATACGCAGTATTTT
CAGRLAGADTQYF
>TRBD1|TRBV4-1|TRBJ1-2|few
TGCGCCAGCAGCCAAGGGGGACAGGGGAGGAGTGGCTACACCTTC
CASSQGGQGRSGYTF
>-|TRBV7-9|TRBJ1-5|few
TGTGCCAGCAGCCCCACAGCATATCAGCCCCAGCATTTT
CASSPTAYQPQHF
>-|TRBV5-1|TRBJ2-1|-
TGCGCCAGCAGCTTGGGGCTAGCGAACATCAATGAGCAGTTCTTC
CASSLGLANINEQFF
>-|TRBV14|TRBJ2-1|-
TGTGCCAGCAGCCTGCACAGGGATCTCTCCTACAATGAGCAGTTCTTC
CASSLHRDLSYNEQFF
>TRBD2|TRBV2|TRBJ2-3|few
TGTGCCAGCAGTGAGTTTCTAGCGGGGGCGAGGGATACGCAGTATTTT
CASSEFLAGARDTQYF
>TRBD1|TRBV28|TRBJ2-2|-
TGTGCCAGCAGTTCCCCCGGACAGGGGGCCGGGGAGCTGTTTTTT
CASSSPGQGAGELFF
>TRBD1|TRBV5-1|TRBJ2-1|few
TGCGCCAGCAGCTCGATAACAGGGGGCGTTAACAATGAGCAGTTCTTC
CASSSITGGVNNEQFF
>-|TRBV19|TRBJ2-2|-
TGTGCCAGTAGTCCACTCAGGGCCGGGGAGCTGTTTTTT
CASSPLRAGELFF
>-|TRBV5-4|TRBJ1-1|-
TGTGCCAGCAGCTTGGCGATGCGTTTCACTGAAGCTTTCTTT
CASSLAMRFTEAFF
>-|TRBV7-9|TRBJ1-2|-
TGTGCCAGCAGCCGCCTGTCAGGGAACTATGGCTACACCTTC
CASSRLSGNYGYTF
>-|TRBV30|TRBJ1-1|-
TGTGCCTGGATCCCACGGGTCAGAAAAGCTTTCTTT
CAWIPRVRKAFF
>-|TRBV30|TRBJ1-4|-
TGTGCCTGGGGCCGGGACACAAGGGGAATGGCAACTAATGAAAAACTGTTTTTT
CAWGRDTRGMATNEKLFF
>-|TRBV18|TRBJ1-2|few
TGTGCCAGCTCACCACGTCAAGGGGAGGAAGGCTATGGCTACACCTTC
CASSPRQGEEGYGYTF
>-|TRBV7-9|TRBJ1-2|-
TGTGCCAGCAGCGGGCCGTTCTATGGCTACACCTTC
CASSGPFYGYTF
>-|TRBV9|TRBJ2-3|-
TGTGCCAGCAGCCCAACTTGGGGGGGCACGGATACGCAGTATTTT
CASSPTWGGTDTQYF
>-|TRBV7-2|TRBJ1-5|-
TGTGCCAGCAGCACAAATGTTGGGGGGAATCAGCCCCAGCATTTT
CASSTNVGGNQPQHF
>-|TRBV7-2|TRBJ1-2|few
TGTGCCAGCAGCTTAGTCCCCGGATGGCAGGGGTATGGCTACACCTTC
CASSLVPGWQGYGYTF
>-|TRBV18|TRBJ1-5|-
TGTGCCAGCTCATCCACCGCAGGGATGAATCAGCCCCAGCATTTT
CASSSTAGMNQPQHF
>-|TRBV11-2|TRBJ1-1|-
TGTGCCAGCAGCCTGCGGGGGGCCGGGGAAACTGAAGCTTTCTTT
CASSLRGAGETEAFF
>TRBD2|TRBV27|TRBJ2-5|-
TGTGCCAGCAGTTCCCAGGCAGGAGCGGGGGGGCAAGAGACCCAGTACTTC
CASSSQAGAGGQETQYF